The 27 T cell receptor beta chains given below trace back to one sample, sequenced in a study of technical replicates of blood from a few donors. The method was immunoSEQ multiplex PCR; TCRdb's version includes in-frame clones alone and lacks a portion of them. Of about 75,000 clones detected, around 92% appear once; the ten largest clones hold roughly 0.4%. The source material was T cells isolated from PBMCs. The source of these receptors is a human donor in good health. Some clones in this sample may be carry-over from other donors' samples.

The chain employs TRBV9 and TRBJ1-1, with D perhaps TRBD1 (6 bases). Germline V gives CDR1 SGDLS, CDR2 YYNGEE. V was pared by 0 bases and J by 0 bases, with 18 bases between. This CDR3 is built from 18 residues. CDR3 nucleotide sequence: TGTGCCAGCAGCGTAGGTATGTTGGCAGGGGCTCTGAACACTGAAGCTTTCTTT. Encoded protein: CASSVGMLAGALNTEAFF.

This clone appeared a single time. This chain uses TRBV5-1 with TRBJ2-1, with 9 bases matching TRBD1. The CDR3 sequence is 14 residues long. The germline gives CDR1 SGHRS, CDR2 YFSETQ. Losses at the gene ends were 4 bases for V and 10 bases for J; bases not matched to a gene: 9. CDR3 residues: CASSKGTGPSEQFF. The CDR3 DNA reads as TGCGCCAGCAGCAAAGGGACAGGGCCCTCGGAGCAGTTCTTC. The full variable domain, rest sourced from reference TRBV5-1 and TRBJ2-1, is KAGVTQTPRYLIKTRGQQVTLSCSPISGHRSVSWYQQTPGQGLQFLFEYFSETQRNKGNFPGRFSGRQFSNSRSEMNVSTLELGDSALYLCASSKGTGPSEQFFGPGTRLTVL.

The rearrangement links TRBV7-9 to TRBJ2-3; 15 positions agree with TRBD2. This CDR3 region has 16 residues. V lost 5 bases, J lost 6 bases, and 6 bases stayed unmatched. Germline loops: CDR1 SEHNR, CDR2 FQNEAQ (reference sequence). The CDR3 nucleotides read TGTGCCAGCAGCCACGGACTAGCGGGGGGGCCGGATACGCAGTATTTT. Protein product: CASSHGLAGGPDTQYF.

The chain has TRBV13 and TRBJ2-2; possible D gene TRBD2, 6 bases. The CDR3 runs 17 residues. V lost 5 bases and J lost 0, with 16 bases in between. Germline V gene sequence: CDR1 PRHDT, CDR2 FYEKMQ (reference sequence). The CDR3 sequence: CASSPSIGRPNTGELFF. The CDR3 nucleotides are TGTGCCAGCAGCCCATCGATCGGGAGACCGAACACCGGGGAGCTGTTTTTT.

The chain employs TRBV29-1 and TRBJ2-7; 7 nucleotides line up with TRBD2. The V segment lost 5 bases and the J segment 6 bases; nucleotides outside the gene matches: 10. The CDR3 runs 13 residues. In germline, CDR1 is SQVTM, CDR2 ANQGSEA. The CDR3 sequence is CSVRAGEGVEQYF. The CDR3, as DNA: TGCAGCGTTCGGGCGGGAGAGGGTGTCGAGCAGTACTTC.

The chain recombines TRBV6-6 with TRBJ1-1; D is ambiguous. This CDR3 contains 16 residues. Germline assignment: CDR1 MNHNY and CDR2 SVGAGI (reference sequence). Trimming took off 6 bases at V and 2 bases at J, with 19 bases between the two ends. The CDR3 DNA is TGTGCCAGCAGCCCCCGAGTGTTCGAGAGTAACACTGAAGCTTTCTTT. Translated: CASSPRVFESNTEAFF.

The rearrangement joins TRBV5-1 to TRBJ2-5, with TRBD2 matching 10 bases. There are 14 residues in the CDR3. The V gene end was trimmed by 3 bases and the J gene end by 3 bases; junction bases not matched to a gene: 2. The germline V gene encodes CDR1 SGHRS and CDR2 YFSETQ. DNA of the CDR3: TGCGCCAGCAGCTACGGACTAGCGGAAGAGACCCAGTACTTC. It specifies CASSYGLAEETQYF.

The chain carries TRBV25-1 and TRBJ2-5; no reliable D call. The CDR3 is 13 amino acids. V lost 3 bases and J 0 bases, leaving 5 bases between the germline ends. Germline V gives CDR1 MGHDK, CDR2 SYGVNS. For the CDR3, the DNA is TGTGCCAGCAGTGATCTGTACCAAGAGACCCAGTACTTC. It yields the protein CASSDLYQETQYF.

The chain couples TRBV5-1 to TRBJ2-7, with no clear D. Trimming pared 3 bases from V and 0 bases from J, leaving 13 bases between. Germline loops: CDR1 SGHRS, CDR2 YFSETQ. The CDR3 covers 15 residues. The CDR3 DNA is TGCGCCAGCAGCTCAAACAGTCTTCCCTCCTACGAGCAGTACTTC. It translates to CASSSNSLPSYEQYF.

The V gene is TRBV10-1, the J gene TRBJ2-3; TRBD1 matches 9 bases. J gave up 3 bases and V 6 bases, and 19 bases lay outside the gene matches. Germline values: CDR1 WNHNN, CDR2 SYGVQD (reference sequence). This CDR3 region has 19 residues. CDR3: CASRGQGRASGPQTDTQYF. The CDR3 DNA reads TGCGCCAGCAGGGGACAGGGTCGAGCTAGCGGACCTCAAACAGATACGCAGTATTTT.

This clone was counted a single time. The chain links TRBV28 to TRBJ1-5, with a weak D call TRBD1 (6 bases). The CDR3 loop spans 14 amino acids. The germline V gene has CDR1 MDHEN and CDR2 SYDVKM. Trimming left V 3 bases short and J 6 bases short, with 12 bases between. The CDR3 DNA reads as TGTGCCAGCAGTTTCGGGGGGGGCGGTCAGCCCCAGCATTTT. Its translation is CASSFGGGGQPQHF.

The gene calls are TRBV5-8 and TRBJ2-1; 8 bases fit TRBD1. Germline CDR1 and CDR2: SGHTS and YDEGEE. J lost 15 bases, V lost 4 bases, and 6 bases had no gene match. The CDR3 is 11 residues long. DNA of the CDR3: TGTGCCAGCAGCGTCAGACAGGGGCGGTTCTTC. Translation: CASSVRQGRFF.

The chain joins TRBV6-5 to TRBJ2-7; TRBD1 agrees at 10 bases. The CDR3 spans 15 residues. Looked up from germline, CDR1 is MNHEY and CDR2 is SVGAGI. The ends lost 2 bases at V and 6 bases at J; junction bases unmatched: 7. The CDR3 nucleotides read TGTGCCAGCAGTTACCAGCCGGGACAGGGGCCCGAGCAGTACTTC. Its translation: CASSYQPGQGPEQYF.

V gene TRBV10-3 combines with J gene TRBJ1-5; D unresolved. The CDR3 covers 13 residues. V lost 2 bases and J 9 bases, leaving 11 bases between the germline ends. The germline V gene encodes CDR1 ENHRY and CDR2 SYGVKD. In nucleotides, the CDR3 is TGTGCCATCAGTGAGGAGGGAGGGTGGCCCCAGCATTTT. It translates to CAISEEGGWPQHF.

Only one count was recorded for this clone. The CDR3 is CAWSLLAGGQETQYF. The CDR3, as DNA: TGTGCCTGGAGTCTACTAGCGGGGGGCCAAGAGACCCAGTACTTC. The chain is built from TRBV30 and TRBJ2-5; 12 positions agree with TRBD2. The CDR3 is 15 residues long. V lost 2 bases, J lost 1 base, and 2 bases stayed unmatched. Germline V gene lookup returns CDR1 GTSNPN and CDR2 SVGIG (reference sequence).

The CDR3 region is CASSRRPRDSFTYEQYF. CDR3 bases: TGTGCCAGCAGCCGGAGGCCCCGGGACAGTTTTACCTACGAGCAGTACTTC. This chain uses TRBV5-6 with TRBJ2-7, with TRBD1 matching over 7 bases. Germline V CDR1 and CDR2: SGHDT, YYEEEE. The CDR3 is made up of 17 amino acids. Unmatched junction bases numbered 15, after V lost 4 bases and J lost 2 bases.

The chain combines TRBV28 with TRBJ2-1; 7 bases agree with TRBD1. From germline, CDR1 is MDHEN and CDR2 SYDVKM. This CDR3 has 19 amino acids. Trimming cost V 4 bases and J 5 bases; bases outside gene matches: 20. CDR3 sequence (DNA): TGTGCCAGCAGTTACCCTCTCCCGTCCAAAACAAGGGGGCACAATGAGCAGTTCTTC. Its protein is CASSYPLPSKTRGHNEQFF.

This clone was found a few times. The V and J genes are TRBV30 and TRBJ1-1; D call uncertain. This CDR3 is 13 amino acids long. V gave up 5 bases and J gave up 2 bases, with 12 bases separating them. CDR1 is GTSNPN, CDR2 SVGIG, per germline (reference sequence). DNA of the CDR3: TGTGCCTGGGCAAACAGTGAAAACACTGAAGCTTTCTTT. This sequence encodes CAWANSENTEAFF.

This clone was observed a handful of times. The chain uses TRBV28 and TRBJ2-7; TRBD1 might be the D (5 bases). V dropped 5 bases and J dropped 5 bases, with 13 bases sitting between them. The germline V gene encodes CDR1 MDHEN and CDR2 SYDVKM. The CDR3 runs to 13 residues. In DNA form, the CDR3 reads TGTGCCAGCAGTCCAGCCAGGGTTGACGAGCAGTACTTC. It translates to CASSPARVDEQYF.

The CDR3 here is CASSLGGREDYGYTF. The CDR3 DNA follows: TGTGCCAGCAGCTTAGGAGGCAGGGAAGACTATGGCTACACCTTC. The chain combines TRBV11-3 with TRBJ1-2; tentative D call: TRBD1 (5 bases). The CDR3 runs 15 residues. V gave up 1 base and J gave up 3 bases, with 12 bases separating them. The germline CDR1 and CDR2 sequences are SGHNT and YENEEA.

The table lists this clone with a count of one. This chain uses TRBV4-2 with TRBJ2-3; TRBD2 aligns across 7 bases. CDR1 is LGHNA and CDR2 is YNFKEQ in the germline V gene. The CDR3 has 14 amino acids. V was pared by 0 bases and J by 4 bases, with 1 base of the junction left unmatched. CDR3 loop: CASSQDAGADTQYF. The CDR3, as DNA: TGTGCCAGCAGCCAAGATGCGGGGGCAGATACGCAGTATTTT.

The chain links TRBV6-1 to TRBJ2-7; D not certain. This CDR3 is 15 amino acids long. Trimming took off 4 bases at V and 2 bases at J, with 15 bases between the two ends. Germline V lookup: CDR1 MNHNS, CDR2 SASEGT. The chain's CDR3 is CASSVTGQGAYEQYF. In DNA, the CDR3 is TGTGCCAGCAGTGTAACGGGTCAAGGAGCCTACGAGCAGTACTTC.

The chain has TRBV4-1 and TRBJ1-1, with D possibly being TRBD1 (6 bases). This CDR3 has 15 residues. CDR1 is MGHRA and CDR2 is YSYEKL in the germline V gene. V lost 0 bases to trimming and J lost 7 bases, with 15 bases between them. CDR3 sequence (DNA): TGCGCCAGCAGCCAAGATAACAGGGAGTTTGGTGAAGCTTTCTTT. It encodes CASSQDNREFGEAFF.

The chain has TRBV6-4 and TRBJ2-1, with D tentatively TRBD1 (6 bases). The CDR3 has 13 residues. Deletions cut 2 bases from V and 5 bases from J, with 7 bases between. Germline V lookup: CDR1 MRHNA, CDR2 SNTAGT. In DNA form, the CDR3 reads TGTGCCAGCAGTGACCGGGACAACAATGAGCAGTTCTTC. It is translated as CASSDRDNNEQFF.

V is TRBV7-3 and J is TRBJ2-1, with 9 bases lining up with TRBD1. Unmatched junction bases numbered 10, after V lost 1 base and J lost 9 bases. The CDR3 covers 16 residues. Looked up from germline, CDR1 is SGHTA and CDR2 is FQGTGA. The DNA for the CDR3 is TGTGCCAGCAGCTTAATGATCTTGGGACAGGGTGGTGAGCAGTTCTTC. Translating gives CASSLMILGQGGEQFF. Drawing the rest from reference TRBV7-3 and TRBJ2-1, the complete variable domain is GAGVSQTPSNKVTEKGKYVELRCDPISGHTALYWYRQSLGQGPEFLIYFQGTGAADDSGLPNDRFFAVRPEGSVSTLKIQRTERGDSAVYLCASSLMILGQGGEQFFGPGTRLTVL.

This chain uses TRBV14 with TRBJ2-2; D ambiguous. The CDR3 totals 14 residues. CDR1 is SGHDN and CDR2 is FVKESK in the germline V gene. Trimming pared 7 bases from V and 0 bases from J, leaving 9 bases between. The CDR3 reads CASMRGTNTGELFF. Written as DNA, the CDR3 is TGTGCCAGCATGAGAGGAACGAACACCGGGGAGCTGTTTTTT.

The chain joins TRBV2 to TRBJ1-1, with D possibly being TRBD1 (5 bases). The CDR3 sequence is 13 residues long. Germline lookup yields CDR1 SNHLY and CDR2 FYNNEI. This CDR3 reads CVSLGVIGTEAFF. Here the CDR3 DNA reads TGTGTCTCCTTAGGGGTCATAGGCACTGAAGCTTTCTTT.